Below, 20 T cell receptor beta chains from the same sample are listed, as sequenced in a study of regulatory T cells in long-lasting Graves disease. The time point: newly diagnosed GD, antithyroid drugs for less than 3 months. Extracted RNA from PBMCs served as the source of the TCR library. CDR3-region Arm-PCR and iRepertoire HTBI primers produced the TCR beta libraries. MiXCR was run by TCRdb on the multiplex PCR reads, yielding one entry per CDR3 protein. The sample shows fewer than 550,000 distinct CDR3 sequences, about a sixth of them seen only once. A further study also used this sample, focusing on T cells in Graves' hyperthyroidism and ophthalmopathy.

The source material was peripheral blood mononuclear cells (PBMCs), sampled at new diagnosis, from a patient treated with antithyroid drugs. These receptors were collected from a woman aged 18 to 35 with Graves disease.

On this clonotype itself: The junction shows a germline mismatch at one end, possibly a read error. The V gene is TRBV11-2, the J gene TRBJ2-1; 9 bases are shared with TRBD2. The CDR3 contains 15 residues. CDR1 SGHAT and CDR2 FQNNGV come from the germline V gene. This CDR3 reads CASGLLRGRGHEQFF. In nucleotides, the CDR3 is TGTGCCAGCGGCTTACTCCGCGGGAGGGGACATGAGCAGTTCTTC.

There are many counts of this clonotype. The chain couples TRBV20-1 to TRBJ1-5, with a tentative D call TRBD1 (6 bases). Germline V gene data show CDR1 as DFQATT and CDR2 as SNEGSKA (reference sequence). Trimming shortened V by 7 bases and J by 7 bases, and 14 bases separated the two germline ends. The CDR3 runs to 12 residues. The CDR3 region is CSVTGKGQPQHF. The CDR3 DNA reads as TGCAGTGTTACAGGGAAGGGGCAGCCCCAGCATTTT.

This clonotype has just a few counts. The chain is built from TRBV6-1 and TRBJ2-7; TRBD1 matches at 8 bases. CDR1 and CDR2 (germline): MNHNS, SASEGT. The CDR3 covers 15 residues. V lost 7 bases, J lost 0 bases, and 8 bases stayed unmatched. CDR3 loop: CASTRRGQLSYEQYF. The CDR3 DNA follows: TGTGCCAGCACCCGCAGGGGGCAACTCTCCTACGAGCAGTACTTC.

This clonotype has ten or more counts. This chain joins TRBV7-2 and TRBJ2-5, with 7 positions matching TRBD1. CDR1 and CDR2 (germline): SGHTA, FQGNSA. Germline trimming cut 8 bases from V and 3 bases from J; bases unmatched to any gene: 12. CDR3 length equals 15 residues. CDR3 in DNA: TGTGCCAGCTCCGATTCGAACAGGGGAGAAGAGACCCAGTACTTC. Amino acid sequence: CASSDSNRGEETQYF.

V and J are TRBV2 and TRBJ1-2; D gene unclear. Germline V gene sequence: CDR1 SNHLY, CDR2 FYNNEI. Deletions cut 10 bases from V and 2 bases from J, with 11 bases between. The CDR3 sequence is 12 residues long. The CDR3 loop is CATGQANYGYTF. The DNA of the CDR3 is TGTGCCACGGGCCAGGCGAACTATGGCTACACCTTC. The whole variable domain, filled in from reference TRBV2 and TRBJ1-2, reads EPEVTQTPSHQVTQMGQEVILRCVPISNHLYFYWYRQILGQKVEFLVSFYNNEISEKSEIFDDQFSVERPDGSNFTLKIRSTKLEDSAMYFCATGQANYGYTFGSGTRLTVV.

This clonotype was recorded many times. The chain recombines TRBV11-3 with TRBJ2-3, with 16 nucleotides matching TRBD2. This CDR3 comprises 19 residues. Losses at the gene ends were 4 bases for V and 4 bases for J; bases not matched to a gene: 11. CDR1 and CDR2 from the germline V gene are SGHNT and YENEEA. The DNA for the CDR3 is TGTGCCAGCAGCTCGGGACTAGCGGGAGGGCCGATGCGAGCAGATACGCAGTATTTT. Translation gives CASSSGLAGGPMRADTQYF.

The chain has TRBV6-5 and TRBJ1-3; possibly TRBD1 for D (5 bases). The CDR3 consists of 15 residues. Germline CDR1 and CDR2: MNHEY and SVGAGI. Trimming removed 4 bases from V and 2 bases from J, with 12 bases in between. The CDR3 loop is CASSWGDIPGNTIYF. CDR3 nucleotides: TGTGCCAGCAGTTGGGGCGACATCCCTGGAAACACCATATATTTT.

This clonotype was counted ten times or more. The chain carries TRBV6-2 or TRBV6-3 and TRBJ1-4, with 7 bases identical to TRBD1. CDR1 is MNHEY, CDR2 SVGEGT, per germline. The CDR3 is 14 amino acids. Unmatched junction bases numbered 9, after V lost 7 bases and J lost 7 bases. This chain's CDR3 is CASKRQGPSEKLFF. CDR3 DNA sequence: TGTGCCAGCAAGAGACAGGGCCCGAGTGAAAAACTGTTTTTT.

The V and J genes are TRBV10-1 and TRBJ2-2; D is ambiguous. CDR3 length: 12 amino acids. Germline V gives CDR1 WNHNN, CDR2 SYGVQD (reference sequence). V dropped 7 bases and J dropped 7 bases, with 10 bases sitting between them. The CDR3 coding sequence is TGCGCCAGCAAACTACCCGGCGGGGAGCTGTTTTTT. It is translated as CASKLPGGELFF.

This clonotype was counted many times. The V and J genes are TRBV11-2 and TRBJ1-2; 7 bases line up with TRBD1. V gave up 5 bases and J gave up 12 bases; unmatched junction bases: 12. CDR3 length: 13 amino acids. Germline assignment: CDR1 SGHAT and CDR2 FQNNGV. The CDR3 reads CASSRKRQGEDTF. The CDR3 DNA reads TGTGCCAGCAGCCGTAAACGCCAGGGGGAGGACACCTTC.

This clonotype has a count of ten or more. This chain connects TRBV27 to TRBJ2-7, with D maybe TRBD1 (6 bases). The germline V and J ends were trimmed by 5 bases and 0 bases, with 20 bases remaining between them. Looked up from germline, CDR1 is MNHEY and CDR2 is SMNVEV (reference sequence). This CDR3 is 17 amino acids long. DNA of the CDR3: TGTGCCAGCAGTCCCCGATCGACAGGTTGGAGCTCCTACGAGCAGTACTTC. Its translation is CASSPRSTGWSSYEQYF.

In regard to this clonotype: Since a much larger clone is just one base distant, this may be a read error. The chain has TRBV12-3 or TRBV12-4 and TRBJ2-1, with unresolved D. This CDR3 comprises 14 residues. The V and J ends lost 6 bases and 2 bases respectively, with 11 bases between them. This chain's CDR3 is CASSVERTYNEQFF. CDR3 in DNA: TGTGCCAGCAGCGTGGAACGGACCTACAATGAGCAGTTCTTC.

This chain links TRBV24-1 with TRBJ1-5; no firm D call. V gave up 9 bases and J gave up 1 base, with 12 bases separating them. Per germline, CDR1 KGHDR and CDR2 SFDVKD. This CDR3 is built from 14 residues. CDR3 nucleotides: TGTGCCACCTCGACCGCCAGGAGCAATCAGCCCCAGCATTTT. Residues: CATSTARSNQPQHF.

Only a few counts were recorded for this clonotype. The rearrangement joins TRBV12-3 or TRBV12-4 to TRBJ2-3; D uncertain. CDR3 length: 17 amino acids. V gave up 7 bases and J gave up 2 bases, with 22 bases separating them. The CDR3 reads CASTAGRTRFTTDTQYF. CDR3 nucleotides: TGTGCCAGCACCGCTGGCCGAACAAGGTTTACCACAGATACGCAGTATTTT.

V is TRBV15 and J is TRBJ2-1; 13 bases align to TRBD2. Germline loops: CDR1 LNHNV, CDR2 YYDKDF (reference sequence). The CDR3 totals 15 residues. The J segment lost 10 bases and the V segment lost 5 bases, leaving 8 bases of the junction unmatched. The CDR3 here is CATSEGLAGVVEQFF. CDR3 nucleotide sequence: TGTGCCACCAGCGAAGGACTAGCGGGAGTTGTAGAGCAGTTCTTC.

This clonotype was observed many times. V and J are TRBV11-2 and TRBJ1-2; 8 bases fit TRBD1. The germline V gene encodes CDR1 SGHAT and CDR2 FQNNGV. J lost 4 bases, V lost 4 bases, and 11 bases had no gene match. The CDR3 sequence is 16 residues long. For the CDR3, the DNA is TGTGCCAGCAGCTCACGGTTGGACAGGGCGATCTATGGCTACACCTTC. Its protein product is CASSSRLDRAIYGYTF.

This clonotype was recorded at least ten times. The CDR3 here is CASSLGTNTGELFF. Written as DNA, the CDR3 is TGTGCCAGCAGTTTAGGGACAAACACCGGGGAGCTGTTTTTT. The chain carries TRBV27 and TRBJ2-2; the D gene is possibly TRBD1 (6 bases). The CDR3 is 14 residues long. Trimming stripped 2 bases from V and 2 bases from J, with 6 bases between. Germline V gives CDR1 MNHEY, CDR2 SMNVEV (reference sequence).

This clonotype was counted ten times or more. This rearrangement joins TRBV18 to TRBJ1-3, with unresolved D. The CDR3 has 15 amino acids. Germline V CDR1 and CDR2: KGHSH, LQKENI. V was pared by 2 bases and J by 2 bases, with 10 bases between. Written as DNA, the CDR3 is TGTGCCAGCTCACCAACCCCAACTCCTGGAAACACCATATATTTT. It encodes CASSPTPTPGNTIYF.

About this clonotype itself: A read error may be the cause here, since a much bigger clone is one base away. The rearrangement uses TRBV20-1 and TRBJ1-1; no clear D gene. The germline V gene encodes CDR1 DFQATT and CDR2 SNEGSKA (reference sequence). Trimming took 7 bases from V and 3 from J, leaving 12 bases between them. The CDR3 is 12 amino acids. The CDR3 nucleotides read TGCAGTGGAAGGACCCCCGACACTGAAGCTTTCTTT. Residues: CSGRTPDTEAFF.

In its sample, this clonotype was seen many times. The chain couples TRBV20-1 to TRBJ2-7; 12 nucleotides align to TRBD2. The junction had 7 bases not matched to a gene; V was cut back by 6 bases and J by 4 bases. The CDR3 has 14 residues. Germline CDR1 and CDR2: DFQATT and SNEGSKA (reference sequence). CDR3 in DNA: TGCAGTGCGGGAACTAGCGGGAGGAGGTACGAGCAGTACTTC. Translating it yields CSAGTSGRRYEQYF.